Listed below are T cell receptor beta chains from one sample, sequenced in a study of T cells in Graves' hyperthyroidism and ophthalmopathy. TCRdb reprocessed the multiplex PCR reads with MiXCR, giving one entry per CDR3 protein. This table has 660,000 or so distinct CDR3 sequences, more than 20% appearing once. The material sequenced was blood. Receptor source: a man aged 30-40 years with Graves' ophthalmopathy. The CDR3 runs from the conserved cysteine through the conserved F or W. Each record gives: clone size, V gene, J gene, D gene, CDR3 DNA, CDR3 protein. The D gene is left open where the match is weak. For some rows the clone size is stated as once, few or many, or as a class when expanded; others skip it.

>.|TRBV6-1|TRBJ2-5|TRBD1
TGTGCCAGCAGTGCAGGGACAGGGAACCAAGAGACCCAGTACTTC
CASSAGTGNQETQYF
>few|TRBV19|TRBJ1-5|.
TGTGCCAGTCGCCCCCTTTTCAAGGAGAGCAATCAGCCCCAGCATTTT
CASRPLFKESNQPQHF
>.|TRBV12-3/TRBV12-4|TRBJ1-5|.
TGTGCCAGCAGTTTGGGAGGGGCTCAAGGGCAGCCCCAGCATTTT
CASSLGGAQGQPQHF
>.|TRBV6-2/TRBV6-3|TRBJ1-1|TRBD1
TGTGCCAGCAGTCCGTACGAACCAGGGGGCCCTGAAGCTTTCTTT
CASSPYEPGGPEAFF
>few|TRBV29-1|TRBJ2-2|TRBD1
TGCAGCGTTGACCGGGACAGGGGTGGAGGGCTGTTTTTT
CSVDRDRGGGLFF
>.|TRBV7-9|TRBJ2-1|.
TGTGCCAGCAGCTCCGGGACGGCAAGCTACGAGCAGTTCTTC
CASSSGTASYEQFF
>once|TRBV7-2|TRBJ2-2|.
TGTGCCAGCAGCTTCGGCGTAGCAGCGTCCGGGGAGCTGTTTTTT
CASSFGVAASGELFF
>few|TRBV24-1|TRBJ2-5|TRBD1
TGTGCCACCAGTGATCCTGGACAGGGGGTAATCGAGACCCAGTACTTC
CATSDPGQGVIETQYF
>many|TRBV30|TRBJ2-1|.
TGTGCCTGGAGTATTGCGGGATTGGGTGAGCAGTTCTTC
CAWSIAGLGEQFF
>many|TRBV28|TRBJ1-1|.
TGTGCCAGCAGTACGCGCGGCCTCGGGAGGTACCTGATGAACACTGAAGCTTTCTTT
CASSTRGLGRYLMNTEAFF
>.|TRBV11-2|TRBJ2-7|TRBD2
TGTGCCAGCAGCCAAGTAGCAACTAGCGGGAACTACGAGCAGTACTTC
CASSQVATSGNYEQYF
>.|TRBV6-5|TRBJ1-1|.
TGTGCCAGCAGTTACTCGATGGGGAACACTGAAGCTTTCTTT
CASSYSMGNTEAFF
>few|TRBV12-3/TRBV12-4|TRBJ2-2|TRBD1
TGTGCCAGCATAGGGACAGACCCCACCGGGGAGCTGTTTTTT
CASIGTDPTGELFF
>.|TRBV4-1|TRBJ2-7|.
TGCGCCAGCAGCCAAGACCCGGACAGATCCTACGAGCAGTACTTC
CASSQDPDRSYEQYF
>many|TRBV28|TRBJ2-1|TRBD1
TGTGCCAGCGGCCTTAGACAGGGGGCTTACTACAATGAGCAGTTCTTC
CASGLRQGAYYNEQFF
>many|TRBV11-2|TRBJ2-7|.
TGTGCCAGCTCACATATGCGGCAGGTCGAGCAGTACTTC
CASSHMRQVEQYF
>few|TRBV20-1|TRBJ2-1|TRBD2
TGCAGTGCTAGAGTAGGGTTAGCGGGAGGGAATAACTACAATGAGCAGTTCTTC
CSARVGLAGGNNYNEQFF
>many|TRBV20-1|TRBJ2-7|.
TGCAGTGCTAGTCTCAGGGTCCACGAGCAGTACTTC
CSASLRVHEQYF
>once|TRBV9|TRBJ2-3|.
TGTGCCAGCAGCTCTGGACCTCCGGGAGATACGCAGTATTTT
CASSSGPPGDTQYF
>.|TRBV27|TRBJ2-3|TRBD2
TGTGCCAGCAGGCCGCTAGCGGGAGGGCGGACAGATACGCAGTATTTT
CASRPLAGGRTDTQYF
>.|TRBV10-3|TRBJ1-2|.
TGTGCCATCAGTGGTGGGACTTTCTATGGCTACACCTTC
CAISGGTFYGYTF
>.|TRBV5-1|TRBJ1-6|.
TGCGCCAGCAGCCCGACAGGAGGAGACTGGCGACCCCTCCACTTT
CASSPTGGDWRPLHF
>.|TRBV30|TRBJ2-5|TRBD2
TGTGCCTGGAGTGTACCCCACTGGCGGGAGGGCCAAGAGACCCAGTACTTC
CAWSVPHWREGQETQYF
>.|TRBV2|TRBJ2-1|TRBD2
TGTGCCAGCAGTGAATCGATCCTAGCGGGAGGGGAGCAGTTCTTC
CASSESILAGGEQFF
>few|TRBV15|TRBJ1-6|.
TGTGCCACCAGCAGAGATTTGCGGGGGAATTCACCCCTCCACTTT
CATSRDLRGNSPLHF
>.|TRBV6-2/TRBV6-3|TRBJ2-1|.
TGTGCCAGCACCGTCTTCCGGGGGCGAGGATCCTACAATGAGCAGTTCTTC
CASTVFRGRGSYNEQFF
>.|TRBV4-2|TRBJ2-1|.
TGTGCCAGCAGCCAAACCCAGCGTGACAAAAACAATGAGCAGTTCTTC
CASSQTQRDKNNEQFF
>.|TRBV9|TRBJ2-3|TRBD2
TGTGCCAGCAGCGTAGGCGGGGGGCCCGCCCCAGATACGCAGTATTTT
CASSVGGGPAPDTQYF
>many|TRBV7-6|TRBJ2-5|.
TGTGCCAGCTCTTCCGGGGGGCGACCGACCCAGTACTTC
CASSSGGRPTQYF
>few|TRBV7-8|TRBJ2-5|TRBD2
TGTGCCAGCAGCTTAGAGGCAGGGAGGGAACAAGAGACCCAGTACTTC
CASSLEAGREQETQYF
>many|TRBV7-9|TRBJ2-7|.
TGTGCCAGCAGCTTAGGGAAAAGAGGCCCTGCGTCCTACGAGCAGTACTTC
CASSLGKRGPASYEQYF
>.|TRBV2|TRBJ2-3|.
TGTGCCAGCAGCGACCCGCCGGCCGCTCCGGTCACAGATACGCAGTATTTT
CASSDPPAAPVTDTQYF
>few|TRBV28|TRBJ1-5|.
TGTGCCAGCAGTTTTGTACAGGTAGGGCAGCCCCAGCATTTT
CASSFVQVGQPQHF
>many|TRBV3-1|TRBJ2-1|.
TGTGCCAGCAGCCAGGTTGGGAATGAGCAGTTCTTC
CASSQVGNEQFF
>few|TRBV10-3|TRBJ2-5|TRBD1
TGTGCCATCAGTGGGAGACAGGGGGCAGGAGAGACCCAGTACTTC
CAISGRQGAGETQYF
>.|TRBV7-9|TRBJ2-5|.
TGTGCCAGCAGCTCTACCGGGGGCACTCAAGAGACCCCGTACTTC
CASSSTGGTQETPYF
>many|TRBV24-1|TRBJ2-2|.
TGTGCCACCAGTGCCGCAGGGGGAGGCACCGGGGAGCTGTTTTTT
CATSAAGGGTGELFF
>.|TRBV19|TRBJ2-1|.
TGTGCCAGTAGTTCCTGGGCCCCAAGCTCCTACAATGAGCAGTTCTTC
CASSSWAPSSYNEQFF
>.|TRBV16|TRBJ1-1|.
TGTGCCAGCAGCCAATCATCCACTACGGGAACTGAAGCTTTCTTT
CASSQSSTTGTEAFF
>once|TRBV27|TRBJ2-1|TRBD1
TGTGCCAGCAAGAGGGACAGGACTTACAATGAGCAGTTCTTC
CASKRDRTYNEQFF
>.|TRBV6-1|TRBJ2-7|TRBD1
TGTGCCAGCAGTGAAAGGGGACAGGATATTTACGAGCAGTACTTC
CASSERGQDIYEQYF
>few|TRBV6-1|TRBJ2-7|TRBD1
TGTGCCAGCAGAATAGGGACAGGAACCTACGAGCAGTACTTC
CASRIGTGTYEQYF
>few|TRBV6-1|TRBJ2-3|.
TGTGCCAGTCTTGAGCGGAATACGCAGTATTTT
CASLERNTQYF
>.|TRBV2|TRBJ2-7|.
TGTGCCAGCAGTGGCGAAATCTACGAGCAGTACTTC
CASSGEIYEQYF
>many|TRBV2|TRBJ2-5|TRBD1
TGTGCCAGCAGTGAAGCGCGGACAGGGCAAGAGACCCAGTACTTC
CASSEARTGQETQYF
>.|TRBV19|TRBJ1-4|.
TGTGCCAGTAGTCGGACAGCCGCAACTAATGAAAAACTGTTTTTT
CASSRTAATNEKLFF